A single sample is the source of the 7 T cell receptor beta chains below, sequenced in a study of T cell responses to AZD1222 COVID-19 vaccine. Produced via immunoSEQ multiplex PCR; TCRdb's table is partial and in-frame only. Of approximately 120,000 clones in the sample, about nine tenths were seen once. The material sequenced was peripheral blood, taken on day 0 of AZD1222 vaccination. The source is an adult in good health.

The rearrangement uses TRBV7-9 and TRBJ2-5; D possibly corresponds to TRBD2 (6 bases). Trimming took 1 base from V and 5 from J, leaving 11 bases between them. Looked up from germline, CDR1 is SEHNR and CDR2 is FQNEAQ (reference sequence). The CDR3 is made up of 14 amino acids. CDR3: CASSLDLGRETQYF. The CDR3 nucleotides read TGTGCCAGCAGCTTAGATTTAGGGAGGGAGACCCAGTACTTC.

V gene TRBV12-3 or TRBV12-4 combines with J gene TRBJ2-2; D not resolved. This CDR3 contains 12 residues. Trimming took 6 bases from V and 7 from J, leaving 9 bases between them. The CDR3 here is CASSLSLGELFF. The CDR3 DNA reads as TGTGCCAGCAGCCTCAGTCTCGGGGAGCTGTTTTTT.

J is TRBJ1-1 and V is TRBV19; TRBD1 aligns across 8 bases. The CDR3 runs 16 residues. V dropped 5 bases and J dropped 0; count of bases not matched to a gene: 8. Germline assignment: CDR1 LNHDA and CDR2 SQIVND (reference sequence). The CDR3 loop reads CASSSSTGAMNTEAFF. CDR3 nucleotides: TGTGCCAGTAGTTCCTCGACAGGGGCAATGAACACTGAAGCTTTCTTT.

This sequence joins TRBV13 and TRBJ2-3; TRBD2 aligns across 8 bases. Trimming removed 5 bases from V and 1 base from J; junction bases left unmatched: 8. Germline CDR1 is PRHDT and CDR2 is FYEKMQ (reference sequence). CDR3 size: 16 residues. The CDR3: CASSPIRGGGTDTQYF. Written as DNA, the CDR3 is TGTGCCAGCAGCCCGATTCGGGGGGGCGGCACAGATACGCAGTATTTT.

The chain is built from TRBV27 and TRBJ1-6; D may be TRBD1 (5 bases). The CDR3 is 13 residues long. Germline CDR1 reads MNHEY; CDR2 reads SMNVEV (reference sequence). V was clipped by 10 bases and J by 3 bases, with 10 bases between them. The CDR3 reads CATGDIYNSPLHF. Here the CDR3 DNA reads TGTGCCACGGGGGATATCTATAATTCACCCCTCCACTTT.

This chain links TRBV5-4 with TRBJ1-2, with D unresolved. V dropped 7 bases and J dropped 3 bases, with 13 bases sitting between them. The CDR3 is 13 amino acids. Germline-derived CDR1 and CDR2 are SGHNT and YYREEE (reference sequence). This CDR3 is CASGQRGDYGYTF. The CDR3 nucleotides are TGTGCCAGCGGCCAGCGGGGTGACTATGGCTACACCTTC. Looking up the rest from reference TRBV5-4 and TRBJ1-2 gives the full variable domain: ETGVTQSPTHLIKTRGQQVTLRCSSQSGHNTVSWYQQALGQGPQFIFQYYREEENGRGNFPPRFSGLQFPNYSSELNVNALELDDSALYLCASGQRGDYGYTFGSGTRLTVV.

V and J are TRBV12-3 or TRBV12-4 and TRBJ1-2; 7 nucleotides agree with TRBD1. This CDR3 contains 13 residues. The trim removed 5 bases at V and 4 bases at J, leaving 4 bases unmatched. DNA for the CDR3: TGTGCCAGCAGTGTGGGACAGCGCTATGGCTACACCTTC. This encodes CASSVGQRYGYTF.